This T cell receptor (beta chain) was captured by sequencing in a study of identical twins. Unique molecular identifiers were present on cDNA, and template switching added a universal primer site. MiXCR was run by TCRdb on the 5' RACE reads, yielding one entry per CDR3 protein. This table has around 280,000 distinct CDR3 sequences, about 8.3% appearing once. Trimming cost V 1 base and J 4 bases, with 14 bases left between them. This CDR3 contains 15 residues. Germline CDR1 reads SGHVS; CDR2 reads FQNEAQ. Points on this clonotype: What it binds is not known.

General study findings and limits: Twin pairs had excess sharing that was weaker in beta out-of-frame sequences. Rather than following the same donors, the conclusions depended on cross-sectional statistical analysis.

Another study also made use of these data, one on yellow fever vaccine responses in identical twins.

The TCR was taken from a woman younger than 35 in good health. The sequenced material came from memory (CD45RO+) T cells sorted from blood. The chain has TRBV7-8 and TRBJ2-7; unclear D gene. In DNA form, the CDR3 reads TGTGCCAGCAGCTTAGTTACGGCCTCTATGTACGAGCAGTACTTC. This encodes CASSLVTASMYEQYF.